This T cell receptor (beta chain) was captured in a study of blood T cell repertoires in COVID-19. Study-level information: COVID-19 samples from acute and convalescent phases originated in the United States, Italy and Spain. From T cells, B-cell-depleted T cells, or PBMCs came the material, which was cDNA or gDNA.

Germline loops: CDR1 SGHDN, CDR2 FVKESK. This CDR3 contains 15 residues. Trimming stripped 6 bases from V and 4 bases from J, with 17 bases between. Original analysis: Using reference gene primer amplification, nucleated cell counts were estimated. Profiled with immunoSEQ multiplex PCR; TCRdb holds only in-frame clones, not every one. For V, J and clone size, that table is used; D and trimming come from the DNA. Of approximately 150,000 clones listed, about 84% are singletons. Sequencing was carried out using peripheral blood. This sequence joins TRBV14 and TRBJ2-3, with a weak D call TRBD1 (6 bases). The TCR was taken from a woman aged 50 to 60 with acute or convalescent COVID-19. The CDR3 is CASRSQGFGADTQYF. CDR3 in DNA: TGTGCCAGCAGATCACAGGGTTTTGGTGCAGATACGCAGTATTTT.